This TCR beta chain was recovered during a study of CD8+ T cells in alopecia areata. Overall study context: Severity in treated patients was scored by percentage of scalp area affected.

This sample's treatment: oral pan-JAK inhibitor, 5-10 mg twice daily. Findings of the study overall: Among the 100 top clones, expanded CD8+ clones, like scalp clonality, were significantly decreased by tofacitinib.

This CDR3 spans 13 amino acids. The V gene end was trimmed by 4 bases and the J gene end by 2 bases; junction bases not matched to a gene: 5. Germline assignment: CDR1 SQVTM and CDR2 ANQGSEA. About this clone: The antigen remains unidentified.

cDNA serving as the sequencing template came from extracted, reverse transcribed RNA. The data were produced by immunoSEQ multiplex PCR, yet TCRdb's version contains in-frame clones alone and is incomplete. Among around 120,000 clones, approximately 52% were seen once, and the ten largest hold just under 30%. This chain uses TRBV29-1 with TRBJ2-7; 7 bases agree with TRBD1. The sequencing here drew on CD8+ T cells sorted from blood, taken at week 4, from a patient treated with tofacitinib. This sequence originates from a human donor with alopecia areata. This CDR3 reads CSVVWDSTYEQYF. Here the CDR3 DNA reads TGCAGCGTTGTGTGGGACAGCACCTACGAGCAGTACTTC.